This T cell receptor (beta chain) is from a study of tumor-infiltrating lymphocytes in primary liver carcinoma. Unsorted whole blood supplied the RNA, and germline DNA was extracted too. This clonotype was counted a few times. Antigen: not known. Germline V gene data show CDR1 as SGHAT and CDR2 as FQDESV (reference sequence). V gave up 4 bases and J gave up 3 bases, with 13 bases separating them. CDR3 length: 14 amino acids. Study outcomes and limitations: There was no comparison of CD4+ and CD8+ repertoires, as samples were bulk unsorted.

Starting from 500 ng of total RNA, TCR beta cDNA was produced with a primer in the constant region. A slightly modified ARM-PCR protocol with three nested multiplex PCR rounds produced these TCR beta libraries. Amplification in the first two PCR rounds was performed using TRBV1-TRBV30 forward primers and a C-beta reverse primer for approximately 10 cycles each. TCRdb itself ran the multiplex PCR reads through MiXCR, one entry per CDR3 protein. The sample has some 190,000 distinct CDR3 sequences, 60% seen once. The sample comprised peripheral blood. The chain couples TRBV11-1 to TRBJ2-7, with D perhaps TRBD2 (6 bases). This TCR was recovered from a man aged 35-49 years with primary liver carcinoma and hepatitis B virus infection. CDR3 loop: CASSSRDAFYEQYF. The CDR3 DNA follows: TGTGCCAGCAGCTCGCGGGACGCATTCTACGAGCAGTACTTC.